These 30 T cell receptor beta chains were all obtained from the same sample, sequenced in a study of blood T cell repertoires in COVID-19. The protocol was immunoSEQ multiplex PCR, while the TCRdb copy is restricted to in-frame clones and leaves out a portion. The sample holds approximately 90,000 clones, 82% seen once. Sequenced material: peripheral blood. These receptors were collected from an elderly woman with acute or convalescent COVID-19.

CDR3 DNA: TGTGCCAGCAGCTTAGTGGGACTAGCGGGAGAACGGCAGTTCTTC. Translated: CASSLVGLAGERQFF. This sequence joins TRBV11-2 and TRBJ2-1; 14 nucleotides match TRBD2. Germline CDR1 and CDR2: SGHAT and FQNNGV. The trim removed 1 base at V and 12 bases at J, leaving 5 bases unmatched. The CDR3 is made up of 15 amino acids.

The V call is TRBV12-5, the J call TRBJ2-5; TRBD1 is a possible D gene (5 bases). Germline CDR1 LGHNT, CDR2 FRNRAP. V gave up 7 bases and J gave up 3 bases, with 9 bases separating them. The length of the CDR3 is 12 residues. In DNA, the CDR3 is TGTGCTAGTGAAGGCAGGGAAGAGACCCAGTACTTC. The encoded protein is CASEGREETQYF. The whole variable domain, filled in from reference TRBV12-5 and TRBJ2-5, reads DARVTQTPRHKVTEMGQEVTMRCQPILGHNTVFWYRQTMMQGLELLAYFRNRAPLDDSGMPKDRFSAEMPDATLATLKIQPSEPRDSAVYFCASEGREETQYFGPGTRLLVL.

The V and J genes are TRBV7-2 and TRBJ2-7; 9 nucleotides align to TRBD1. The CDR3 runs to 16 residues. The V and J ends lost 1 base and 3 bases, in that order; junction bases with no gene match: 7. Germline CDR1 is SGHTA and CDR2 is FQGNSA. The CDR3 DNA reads TGTGCCAGCAGCTTAGAGGGGACAGGGAGGAACTACGAGCAGTACTTC. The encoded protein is CASSLEGTGRNYEQYF.

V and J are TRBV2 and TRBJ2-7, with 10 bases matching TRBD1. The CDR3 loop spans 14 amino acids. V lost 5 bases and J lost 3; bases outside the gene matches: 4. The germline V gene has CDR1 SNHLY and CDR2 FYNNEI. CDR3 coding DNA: TGTGCCAGCAGTCTGACAGGGGGCAACTACGAGCAGTACTTC. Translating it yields CASSLTGGNYEQYF.

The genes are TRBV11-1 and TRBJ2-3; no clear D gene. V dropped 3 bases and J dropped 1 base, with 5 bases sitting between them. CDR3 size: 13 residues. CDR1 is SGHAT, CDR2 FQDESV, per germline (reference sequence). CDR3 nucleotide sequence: TGTGCCAGCAGCTTGAGTCGCACAGATACGCAGTATTTT. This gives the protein CASSLSRTDTQYF.

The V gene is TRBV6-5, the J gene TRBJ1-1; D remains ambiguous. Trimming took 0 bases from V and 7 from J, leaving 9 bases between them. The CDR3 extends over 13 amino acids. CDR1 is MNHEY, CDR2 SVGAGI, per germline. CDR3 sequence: CASSYSRVGEAFF. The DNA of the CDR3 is TGTGCCAGCAGTTACTCTCGGGTCGGTGAAGCTTTCTTT.

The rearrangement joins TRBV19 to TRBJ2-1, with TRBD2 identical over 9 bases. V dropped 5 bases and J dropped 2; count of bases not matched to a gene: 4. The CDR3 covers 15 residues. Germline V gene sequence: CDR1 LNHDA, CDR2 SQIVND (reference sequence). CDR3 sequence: CASSDSGGPYNEQFF. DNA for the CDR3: TGTGCCAGTAGTGATAGCGGGGGCCCCTACAATGAGCAGTTCTTC.

The CDR3 DNA reads TGTGCCTGCCTTAGCGGGGGCTGCTCTGGGGCCAACGTCCTGACTTTC. Protein product: CACLSGGCSGANVLTF. The chain joins TRBV30 to TRBJ2-6; 9 bases fit TRBD2. Per germline, CDR1 GTSNPN and CDR2 SVGIG (reference sequence). This CDR3 has 16 amino acids. With V trimmed by 6 bases and J by 0 bases, 6 bases remained unmatched.

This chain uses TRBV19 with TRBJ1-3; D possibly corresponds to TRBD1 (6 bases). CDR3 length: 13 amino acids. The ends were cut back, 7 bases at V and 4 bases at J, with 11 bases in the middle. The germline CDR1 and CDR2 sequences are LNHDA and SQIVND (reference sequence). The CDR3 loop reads CASTLDSGNTIYF. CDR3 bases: TGTGCCAGTACCCTGGACAGCGGAAACACCATATATTTT. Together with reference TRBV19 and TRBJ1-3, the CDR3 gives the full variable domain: DGGITQSPKYLFRKEGQNVTLSCEQNLNHDAMYWYRQDPGQGLRLIYYSQIVNDFQKGDIAEGYSVSREKKESFPLTVTSAQKNPTAFYLCASTLDSGNTIYFGEGSWLTVV.

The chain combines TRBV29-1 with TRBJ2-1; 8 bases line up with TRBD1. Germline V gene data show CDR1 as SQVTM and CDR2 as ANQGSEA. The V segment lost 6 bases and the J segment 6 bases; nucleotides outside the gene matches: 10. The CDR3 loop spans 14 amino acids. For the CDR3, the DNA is TGCAGCGTGGCAACCGGGACAGGTCTCAATGAGCAGTTCTTC. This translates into CSVATGTGLNEQFF.

CDR3 bases: TGTGCCAGCAGCTTAGAGGGGAATACGCAGTATTTT. Its protein is CASSLEGNTQYF. The chain has TRBV7-8 and TRBJ2-3, with a weak D call TRBD1 (5 bases). Per germline, CDR1 SGHVS and CDR2 FQNEAQ. The ends were cut back, 1 base at V and 7 bases at J, with 6 bases in the middle. CDR3 length: 12 amino acids.

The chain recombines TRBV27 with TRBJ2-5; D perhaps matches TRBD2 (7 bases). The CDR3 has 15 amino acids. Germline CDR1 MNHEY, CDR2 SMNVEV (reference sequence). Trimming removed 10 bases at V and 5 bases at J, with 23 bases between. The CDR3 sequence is CANTVRDKGGETQYF. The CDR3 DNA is TGTGCCAATACCGTCCGGGACAAGGGAGGGGAGACCCAGTACTTC.

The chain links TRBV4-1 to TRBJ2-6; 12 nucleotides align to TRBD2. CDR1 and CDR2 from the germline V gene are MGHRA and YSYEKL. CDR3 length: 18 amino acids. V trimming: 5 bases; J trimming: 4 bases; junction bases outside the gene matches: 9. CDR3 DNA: TGCGCCAGCAGCTCGCGACTAGCGGGAGCGGTAGGGGCCAACGTCCTGACTTTC. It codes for CASSSRLAGAVGANVLTF.

The CDR3 DNA reads TGTGCCAGTAGTATATCGGTCCAAGAGACCCAGTACTTC. Encoded protein: CASSISVQETQYF. The chain links TRBV19 to TRBJ2-5; D not resolved. The CDR3 sequence is 13 residues long. Germline lookup yields CDR1 LNHDA and CDR2 SQIVND (reference sequence). The V end lost 2 bases, the J end lost 1 base, and 5 bases lay between the germline ends.

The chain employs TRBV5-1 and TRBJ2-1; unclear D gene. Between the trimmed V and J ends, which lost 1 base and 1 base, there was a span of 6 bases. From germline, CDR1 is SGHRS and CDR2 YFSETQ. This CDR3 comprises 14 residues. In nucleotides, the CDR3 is TGCGCCAGCAGCTTGCTGGAGTCCTACAATGAGCAGTTCTTC. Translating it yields CASSLLESYNEQFF.

The CDR3 sequence: CASGTDLSNQPQHF. The CDR3, as DNA: TGTGCCAGCGGAACAGATCTTAGCAATCAGCCCCAGCATTTT. This chain connects TRBV3-1 (or the pseudogene TRBV3-2) to TRBJ1-5; D not resolved. Between the trimmed V and J ends, which lost 8 bases and 0 bases, there was a span of 11 bases. Germline CDR1 reads LGHDT; CDR2 reads YNNKEL (reference sequence). The CDR3 has 14 amino acids.

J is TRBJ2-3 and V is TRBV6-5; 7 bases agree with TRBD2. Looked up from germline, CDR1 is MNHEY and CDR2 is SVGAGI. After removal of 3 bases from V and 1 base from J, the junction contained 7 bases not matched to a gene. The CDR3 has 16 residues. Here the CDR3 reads CASSYLGTTGTDTQYF. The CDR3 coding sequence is TGTGCCAGCAGTTATCTTGGGACTACAGGCACAGATACGCAGTATTTT.

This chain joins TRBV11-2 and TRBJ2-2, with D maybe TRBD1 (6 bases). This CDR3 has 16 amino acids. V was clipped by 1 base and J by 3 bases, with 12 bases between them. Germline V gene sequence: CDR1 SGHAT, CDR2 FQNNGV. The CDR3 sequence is CASSLVAGADTGELFF. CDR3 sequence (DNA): TGTGCCAGCAGCTTAGTGGCAGGGGCCGACACCGGGGAGCTGTTTTTT.

This CDR3 reads CATSRALTSGNSYEQFF. DNA of the CDR3: TGTGCCACCAGCCGAGCCTTGACTAGCGGGAATAGCTATGAGCAGTTCTTC. The V call is TRBV15, the J call TRBJ2-1; 11 bases agree with TRBD2. Germline CDR1 is LNHNV and CDR2 is YYDKDF (reference sequence). Losses at the gene ends were 5 bases for V and 8 bases for J; bases not matched to a gene: 14. The CDR3 has 17 residues.

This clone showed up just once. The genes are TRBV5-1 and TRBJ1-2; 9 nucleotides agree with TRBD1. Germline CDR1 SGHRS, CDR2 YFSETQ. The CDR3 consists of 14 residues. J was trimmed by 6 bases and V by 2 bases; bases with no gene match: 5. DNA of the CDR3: TGCGCCAGCAGCTTACAGGGGGCGGAGGATGGCTACACCTTC. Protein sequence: CASSLQGAEDGYTF.

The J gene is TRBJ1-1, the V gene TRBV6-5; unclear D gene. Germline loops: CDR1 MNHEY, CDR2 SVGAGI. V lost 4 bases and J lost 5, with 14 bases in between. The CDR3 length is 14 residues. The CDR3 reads CASSSWTEETEAFF. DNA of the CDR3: TGTGCCAGCAGTTCCTGGACGGAGGAGACTGAAGCTTTCTTT.

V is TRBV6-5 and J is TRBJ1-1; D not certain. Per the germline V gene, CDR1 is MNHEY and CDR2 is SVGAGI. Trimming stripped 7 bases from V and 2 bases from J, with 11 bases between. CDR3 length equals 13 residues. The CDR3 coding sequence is TGTGCCAGCAACCGGTCTAAAAACACTGAAGCTTTCTTT. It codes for CASNRSKNTEAFF.

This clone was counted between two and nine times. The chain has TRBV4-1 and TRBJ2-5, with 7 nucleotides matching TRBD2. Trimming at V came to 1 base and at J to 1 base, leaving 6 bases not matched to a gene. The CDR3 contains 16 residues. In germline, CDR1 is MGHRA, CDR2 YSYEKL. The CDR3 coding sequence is TGCGCCAGCAGCCAAGGGCGGGGGAGGGCCCAAGAGACCCAGTACTTC. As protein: CASSQGRGRAQETQYF.

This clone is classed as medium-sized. The CDR3 DNA reads as TGTGCCAGTAGTTCCACCACTAGTCCCTACAATGAGCAGTTCTTC. Its translation: CASSSTTSPYNEQFF. The chain combines TRBV19 with TRBJ2-1; possibly TRBD2 for D (5 bases). Germline V gene data show CDR1 as LNHDA and CDR2 as SQIVND (reference sequence). CDR3 size: 15 residues. V lost 5 bases and J lost 2, with 13 bases in between.

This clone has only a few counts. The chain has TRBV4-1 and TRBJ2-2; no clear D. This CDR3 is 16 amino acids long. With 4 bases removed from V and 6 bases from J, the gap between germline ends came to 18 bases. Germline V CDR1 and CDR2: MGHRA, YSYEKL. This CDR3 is CASSPTPSAGAGELFF. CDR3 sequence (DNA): TGCGCCAGCAGCCCCACCCCGTCGGCAGGTGCCGGGGAGCTGTTTTTT.

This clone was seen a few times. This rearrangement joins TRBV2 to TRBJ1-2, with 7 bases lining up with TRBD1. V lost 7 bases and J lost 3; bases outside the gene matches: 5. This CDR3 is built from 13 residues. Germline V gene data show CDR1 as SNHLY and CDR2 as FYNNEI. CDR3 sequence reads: CASNPDRDYGYTF. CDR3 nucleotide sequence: TGTGCCAGCAATCCAGACAGGGACTATGGCTACACCTTC.

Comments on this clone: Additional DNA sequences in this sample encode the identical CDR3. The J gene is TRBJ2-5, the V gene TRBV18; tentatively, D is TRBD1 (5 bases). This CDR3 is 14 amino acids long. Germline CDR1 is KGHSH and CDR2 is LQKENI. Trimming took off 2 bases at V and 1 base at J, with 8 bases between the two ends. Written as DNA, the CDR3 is TGTGCCAGCTCACCAAGGGGTTCCCAAGAGACCCAGTACTTC. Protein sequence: CASSPRGSQETQYF.

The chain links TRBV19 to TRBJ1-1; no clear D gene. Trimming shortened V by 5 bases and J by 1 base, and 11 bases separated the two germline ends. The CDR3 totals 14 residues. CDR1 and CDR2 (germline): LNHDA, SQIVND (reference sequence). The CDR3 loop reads CASSVQASNTEAFF. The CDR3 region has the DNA TGTGCCAGTAGTGTTCAGGCTTCGAACACTGAAGCTTTCTTT.

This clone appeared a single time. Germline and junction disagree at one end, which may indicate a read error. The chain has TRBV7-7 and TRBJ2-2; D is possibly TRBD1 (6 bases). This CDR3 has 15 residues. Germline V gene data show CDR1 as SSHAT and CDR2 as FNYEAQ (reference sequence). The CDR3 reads CASSSPTDRSGELFF. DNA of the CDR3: TGTGCTAGCAGCTCCCCAACCGACAGGTCCGGGGAGCTGTTTTTT.

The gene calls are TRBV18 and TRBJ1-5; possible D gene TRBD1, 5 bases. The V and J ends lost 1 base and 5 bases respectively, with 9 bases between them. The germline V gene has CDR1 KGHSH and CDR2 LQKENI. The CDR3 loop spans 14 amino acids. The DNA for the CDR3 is TGTGCCAGCTCACCACGGTCGGGGGATCAGCCCCAGCATTTT. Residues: CASSPRSGDQPQHF.